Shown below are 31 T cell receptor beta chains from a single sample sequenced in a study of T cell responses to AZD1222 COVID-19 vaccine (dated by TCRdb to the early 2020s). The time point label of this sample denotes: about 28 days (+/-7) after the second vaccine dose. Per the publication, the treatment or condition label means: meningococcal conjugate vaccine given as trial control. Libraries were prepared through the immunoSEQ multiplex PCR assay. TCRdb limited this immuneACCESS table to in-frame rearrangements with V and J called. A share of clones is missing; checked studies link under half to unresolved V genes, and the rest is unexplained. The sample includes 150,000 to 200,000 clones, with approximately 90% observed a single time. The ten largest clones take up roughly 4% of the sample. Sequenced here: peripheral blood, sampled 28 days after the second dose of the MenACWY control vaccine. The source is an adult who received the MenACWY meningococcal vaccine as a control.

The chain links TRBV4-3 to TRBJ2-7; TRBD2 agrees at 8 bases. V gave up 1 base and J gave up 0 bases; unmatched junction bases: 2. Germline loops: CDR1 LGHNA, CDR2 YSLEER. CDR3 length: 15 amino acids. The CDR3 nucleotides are TGCGCCAGCAGCCAAGGGCTAGCGGGCTCCTACGAGCAGTACTTC. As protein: CASSQGLAGSYEQYF.

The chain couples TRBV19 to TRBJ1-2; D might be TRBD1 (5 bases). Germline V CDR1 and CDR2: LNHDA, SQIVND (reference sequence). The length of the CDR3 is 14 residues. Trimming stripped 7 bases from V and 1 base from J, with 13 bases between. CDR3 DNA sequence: TGTGCCAGTAAGGTCAGGGAGAGTAACTATGGCTACACCTTC. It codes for CASKVRESNYGYTF.

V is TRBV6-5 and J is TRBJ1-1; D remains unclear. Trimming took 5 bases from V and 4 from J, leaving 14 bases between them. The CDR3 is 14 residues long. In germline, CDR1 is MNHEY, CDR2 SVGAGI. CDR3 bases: TGTGCCAGCAGTCCCGGGTTACGGGGCACTGAAGCTTTCTTT. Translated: CASSPGLRGTEAFF.

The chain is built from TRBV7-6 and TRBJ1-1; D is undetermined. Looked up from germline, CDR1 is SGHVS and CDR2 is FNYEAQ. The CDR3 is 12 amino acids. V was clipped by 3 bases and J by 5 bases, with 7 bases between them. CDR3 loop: CASSFWGTEAFF. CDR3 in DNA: TGTGCCAGCAGCTTCTGGGGTACTGAAGCTTTCTTT.

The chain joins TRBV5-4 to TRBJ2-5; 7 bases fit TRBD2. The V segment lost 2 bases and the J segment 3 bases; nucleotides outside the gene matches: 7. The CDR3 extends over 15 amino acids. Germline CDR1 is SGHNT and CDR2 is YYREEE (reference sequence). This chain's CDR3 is CASSLNPSGEETQYF. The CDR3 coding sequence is TGTGCCAGCAGCTTAAATCCCAGCGGGGAAGAGACCCAGTACTTC.

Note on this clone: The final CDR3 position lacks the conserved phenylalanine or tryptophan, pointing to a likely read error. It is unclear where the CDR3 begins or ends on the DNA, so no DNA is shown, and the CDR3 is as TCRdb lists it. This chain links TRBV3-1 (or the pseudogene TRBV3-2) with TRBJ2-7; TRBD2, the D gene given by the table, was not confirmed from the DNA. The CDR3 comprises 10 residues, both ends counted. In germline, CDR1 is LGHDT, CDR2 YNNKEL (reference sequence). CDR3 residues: CASSLKFPTS.

In DNA form, the CDR3 reads TGTGCCAGCAGCCCCGGGGCGCTGGGCACTGAAGCTTTCTTT. It specifies CASSPGALGTEAFF. The chain links TRBV5-4 to TRBJ1-1; D perhaps matches TRBD1 (5 bases). The CDR3 extends over 14 amino acids. V was clipped by 4 bases and J by 4 bases, with 14 bases between them. The germline CDR1 and CDR2 sequences are SGHNT and YYREEE (reference sequence).

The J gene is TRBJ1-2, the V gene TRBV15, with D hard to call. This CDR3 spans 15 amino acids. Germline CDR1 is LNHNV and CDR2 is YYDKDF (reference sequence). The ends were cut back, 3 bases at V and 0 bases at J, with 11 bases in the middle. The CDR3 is CATSSNPITNYGYTF. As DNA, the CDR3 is TGTGCCACCAGCAGCAACCCCATCACTAACTATGGCTACACCTTC.

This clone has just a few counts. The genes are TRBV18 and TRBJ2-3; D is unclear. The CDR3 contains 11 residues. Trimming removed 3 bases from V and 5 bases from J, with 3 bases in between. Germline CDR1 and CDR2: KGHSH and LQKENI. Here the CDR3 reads CASSPGDTQYF. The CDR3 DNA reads TGTGCCAGCTCACCCGGAGATACGCAGTATTTT.

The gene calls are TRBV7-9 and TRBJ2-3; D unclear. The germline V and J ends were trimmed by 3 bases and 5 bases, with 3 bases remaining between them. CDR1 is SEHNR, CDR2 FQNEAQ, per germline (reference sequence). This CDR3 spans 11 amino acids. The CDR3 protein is CASSFGDTQYF. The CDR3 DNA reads TGTGCCAGCAGCTTTGGAGATACGCAGTATTTT.

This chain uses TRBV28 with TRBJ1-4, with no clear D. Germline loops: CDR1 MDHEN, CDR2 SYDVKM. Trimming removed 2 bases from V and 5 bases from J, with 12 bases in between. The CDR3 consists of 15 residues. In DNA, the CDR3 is TGTGCCAGCAGTTTAGCCGGAGGGAAGAATGAAAAACTGTTTTTT. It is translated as CASSLAGGKNEKLFF.

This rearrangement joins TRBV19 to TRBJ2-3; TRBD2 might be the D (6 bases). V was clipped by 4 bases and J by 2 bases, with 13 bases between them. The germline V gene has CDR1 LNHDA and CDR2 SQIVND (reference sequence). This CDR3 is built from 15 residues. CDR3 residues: CASSRASDNTDTQYF. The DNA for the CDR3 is TGTGCCAGTAGTAGGGCTAGCGATAACACAGATACGCAGTATTTT.

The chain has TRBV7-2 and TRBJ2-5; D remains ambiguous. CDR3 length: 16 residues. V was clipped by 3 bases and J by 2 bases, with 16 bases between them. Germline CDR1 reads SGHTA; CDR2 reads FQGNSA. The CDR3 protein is CASSFWNQPTQETQYF. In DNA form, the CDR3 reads TGTGCCAGCAGCTTTTGGAACCAGCCTACTCAAGAGACCCAGTACTTC.

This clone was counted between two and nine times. The CDR3 loop is CASRNYAGYTF. In DNA, the CDR3 is TGTGCCAGCAGAAACTATGCGGGCTACACCTTC. The chain recombines TRBV6-5 with TRBJ1-2; D not certain. Per germline, CDR1 MNHEY and CDR2 SVGAGI. The CDR3 has 11 residues. Trimming pared 6 bases from V and 8 bases from J, leaving 10 bases between.

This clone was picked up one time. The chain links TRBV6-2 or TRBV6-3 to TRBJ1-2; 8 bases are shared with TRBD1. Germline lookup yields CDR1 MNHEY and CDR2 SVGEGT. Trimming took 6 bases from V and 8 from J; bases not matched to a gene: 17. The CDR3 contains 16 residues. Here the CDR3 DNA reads TGTGCCAGCAGCCTACTCGGGGAACCAGGGGGCGACGGCTACACCTTC. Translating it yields CASSLLGEPGGDGYTF.

This CDR3 reads CASSRQGGYGYTF. CDR3 DNA: TGTGCCAGTAGTAGGCAGGGTGGCTATGGCTACACCTTC. The chain uses TRBV19 and TRBJ1-2, with TRBD1 as a possible D gene (5 bases). CDR3 size: 13 residues. V lost 4 bases and J lost 4, with 10 bases in between. Germline values: CDR1 LNHDA, CDR2 SQIVND (reference sequence).

CDR3 in DNA: TGCGCCAGCAGCCAAGAGGGACTAGCGTACAATGAGCAGTTCTTC. It translates to CASSQEGLAYNEQFF. The chain employs TRBV4-3 and TRBJ2-1; 10 nucleotides align to TRBD2. The CDR3 runs 15 residues. Unmatched junction bases numbered 0, after V lost 0 bases and J lost 4 bases. Germline V gene sequence: CDR1 LGHNA, CDR2 YSLEER.

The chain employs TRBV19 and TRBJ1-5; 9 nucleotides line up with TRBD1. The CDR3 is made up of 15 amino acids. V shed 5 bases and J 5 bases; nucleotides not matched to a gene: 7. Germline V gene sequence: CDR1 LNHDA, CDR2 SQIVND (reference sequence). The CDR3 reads CASSPRDRADQPQHF. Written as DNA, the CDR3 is TGTGCCAGTAGTCCCCGGGACAGGGCAGATCAGCCCCAGCATTTT. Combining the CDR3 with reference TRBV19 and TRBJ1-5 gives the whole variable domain DGGITQSPKYLFRKEGQNVTLSCEQNLNHDAMYWYRQDPGQGLRLIYYSQIVNDFQKGDIAEGYSVSREKKESFPLTVTSAQKNPTAFYLCASSPRDRADQPQHFGDGTRLSIL.

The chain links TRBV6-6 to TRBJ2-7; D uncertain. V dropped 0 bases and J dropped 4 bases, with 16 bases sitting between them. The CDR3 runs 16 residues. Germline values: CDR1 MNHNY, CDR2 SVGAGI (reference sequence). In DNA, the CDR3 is TGTGCCAGCAGTTACTCGAAAAGGGAACACTCGTACGAGCAGTACTTC. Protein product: CASSYSKREHSYEQYF.

The CDR3 sequence: CASTLRDWTEAFF. The CDR3 bases are TGTGCCAGCACCTTGAGGGATTGGACTGAAGCTTTCTTT. The chain couples TRBV7-9 to TRBJ1-1; D is unclear. Germline values: CDR1 SEHNR, CDR2 FQNEAQ (reference sequence). This CDR3 region has 13 residues. V dropped 7 bases and J dropped 5 bases, with 14 bases sitting between them.

CDR3 region: CASSLEGASGNYNEQFF. Written as DNA, the CDR3 is TGTGCCAGCAGCTTAGAAGGGGCTAGCGGGAACTACAATGAGCAGTTCTTC. The V call is TRBV11-2, the J call TRBJ2-1, with TRBD2 matching 9 bases. Germline V lookup: CDR1 SGHAT, CDR2 FQNNGV. The CDR3 covers 17 residues. J was trimmed by 3 bases and V by 0 bases; bases with no gene match: 6.

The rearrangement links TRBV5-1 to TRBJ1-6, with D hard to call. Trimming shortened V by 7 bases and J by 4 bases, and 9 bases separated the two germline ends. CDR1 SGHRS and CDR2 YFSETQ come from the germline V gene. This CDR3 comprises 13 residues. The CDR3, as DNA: TGCGCCAGCCGGACGGATTATAATTCACCCCTCCACTTT. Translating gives CASRTDYNSPLHF.

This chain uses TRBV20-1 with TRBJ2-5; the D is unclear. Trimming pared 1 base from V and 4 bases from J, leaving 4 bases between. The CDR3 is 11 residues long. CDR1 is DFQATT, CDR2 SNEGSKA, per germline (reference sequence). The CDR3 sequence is CSARVRETQYF. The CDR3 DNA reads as TGCAGTGCTAGAGTGAGAGAGACCCAGTACTTC.

CDR3 amino acids: CATLDRSTDTQYF. The CDR3 DNA reads as TGTGCCACTTTAGATCGCAGCACAGATACGCAGTATTTT. This sequence joins TRBV10-3 and TRBJ2-3; D remains unclear. The V gene lost 10 bases and the J gene lost 0 bases, with 11 bases spanning the gap. Germline V gives CDR1 ENHRY, CDR2 SYGVKD. CDR3 length: 13 amino acids.

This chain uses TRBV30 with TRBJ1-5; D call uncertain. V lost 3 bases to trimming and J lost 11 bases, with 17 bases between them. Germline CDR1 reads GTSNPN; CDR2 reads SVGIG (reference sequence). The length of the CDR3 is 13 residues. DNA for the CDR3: TGTGCCTGGAGCGCGGCAGGAGCGGACTCCCAGCATTTT. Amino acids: CAWSAAGADSQHF.

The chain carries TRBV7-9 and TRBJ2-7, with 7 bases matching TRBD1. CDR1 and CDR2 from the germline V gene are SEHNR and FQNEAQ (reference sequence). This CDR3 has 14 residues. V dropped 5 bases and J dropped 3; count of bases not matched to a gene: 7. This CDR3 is CASSATGMSYEQYF. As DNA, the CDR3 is TGTGCCAGCAGCGCGACAGGGATGAGCTACGAGCAGTACTTC.

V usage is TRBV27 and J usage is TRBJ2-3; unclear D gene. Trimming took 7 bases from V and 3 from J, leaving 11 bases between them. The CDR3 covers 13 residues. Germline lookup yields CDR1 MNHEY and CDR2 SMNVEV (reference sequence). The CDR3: CASTHLGTDTQYF. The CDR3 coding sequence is TGTGCCAGCACCCATCTGGGGACAGATACGCAGTATTTT.

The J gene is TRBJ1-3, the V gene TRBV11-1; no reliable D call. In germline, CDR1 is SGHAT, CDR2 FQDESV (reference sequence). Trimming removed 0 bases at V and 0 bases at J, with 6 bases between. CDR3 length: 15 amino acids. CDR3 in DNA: TGTGCCAGCAGCTTAGCGGGGAGCTCTGGAAACACCATATATTTT. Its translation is CASSLAGSSGNTIYF. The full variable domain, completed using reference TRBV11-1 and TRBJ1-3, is EAEVAQSPRYKITEKSQAVAFWCDPISGHATLYWYRQILGQGPELLVQFQDESVVDDSQLPKDRFSAERLKGVDSTLKIQPAELGDSAMYLCASSLAGSSGNTIYFGEGSWLTVV.

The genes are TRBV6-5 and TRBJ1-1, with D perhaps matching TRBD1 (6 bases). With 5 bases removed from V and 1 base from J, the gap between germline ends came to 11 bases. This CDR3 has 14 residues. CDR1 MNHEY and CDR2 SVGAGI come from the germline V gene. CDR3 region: CASSPGHPNTEAFF. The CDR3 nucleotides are TGTGCCAGCAGTCCGGGACATCCGAACACTGAAGCTTTCTTT.

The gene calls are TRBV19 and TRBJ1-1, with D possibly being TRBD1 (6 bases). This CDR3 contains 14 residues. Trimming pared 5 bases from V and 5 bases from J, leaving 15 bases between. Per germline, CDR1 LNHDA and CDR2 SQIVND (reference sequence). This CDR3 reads CASSGATGVTEAFF. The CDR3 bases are TGTGCCAGTAGTGGCGCGACAGGCGTAACTGAAGCTTTCTTT.

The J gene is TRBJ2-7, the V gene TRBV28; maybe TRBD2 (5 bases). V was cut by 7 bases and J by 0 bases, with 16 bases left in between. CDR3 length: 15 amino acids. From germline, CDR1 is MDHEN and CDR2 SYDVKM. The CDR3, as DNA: TGTGCCAGCAATACTTCACCGGGAAGCTCCTACGAGCAGTACTTC. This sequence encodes CASNTSPGSSYEQYF. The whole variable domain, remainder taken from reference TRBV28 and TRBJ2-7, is DVKVTQSSRYLVKRTGEKVFLECVQDMDHENMFWYRQDPGLGLRLIYFSYDVKMKEKGDIPEGYSVSREKKERFSLILESASTNQTSMYLCASNTSPGSSYEQYFGPGTRLTVT.